The present TCR beta chain was sequenced within a study of liver allograft versus peripheral blood T cells. The wider study: Blood and transplanted-liver T cell receptor repertoires from recipients were compared.

Germline V gene sequence: CDR1 SEHNR, CDR2 FQNEAQ (reference sequence). The CDR3 consists of 15 residues. TCRdb used MiXCR to reprocess the reads, holding one entry per CDR3 protein. Seen here are some 9,000 distinct CDR3 sequences, 16% observed once, and the top ten hold around 1.9%. Of note for this clonotype: An end of the junction does not agree with germline; a read error may underlie this.

This sequence originates from a human patient who had a liver transplant. The graft donor may have given rise to some T cells. The chain recombines TRBV7-9 with TRBJ2-7; a weak D match, TRBD1 (5 bases). DNA for the CDR3: TGTACCAGCAGCTTTGGGTACAGGCCAAAGACCGAGCAGTACTTC. Protein sequence: CTSSFGYRPKTEQYF.